The following is a T cell receptor (beta chain) sequence with its context. The repertoire was sequenced with immunoSEQ multiplex PCR; TCRdb's copy has only in-frame clones and lacks some. The sample contains approximately 200,000 clones, over 65% of which appear only once. The CDR3 is made up of 16 amino acids. V lost 6 bases and J lost 0, with 18 bases in between. From germline, CDR1 is ENHRY and CDR2 SYGVKD. The data derive from a study of cytomegalovirus exposure and HLA in healthy donors. Sequencing was performed on PBMCs. This chain connects TRBV10-3 to TRBJ2-7; tentatively, D is TRBD2 (6 bases). This receptor was taken from a man between 18 and 35 years old in good health and CMV-seropositive. The CDR3 DNA reads TGTGCCATCAGCCCGACCGGGACTTCAAACTCCTACGAGCAGTACTTC. This encodes CAISPTGTSNSYEQYF.